The clone carrying this T cell receptor (beta chain) occurred a few times. What it binds is not known. This CDR3 is 13 amino acids long. Looked up from germline, CDR1 is SGHTA and CDR2 is FQGTGA. The ends were cut back, 0 bases at V and 10 bases at J, with 7 bases in the middle. TCRdb re-called the 5' RACE reads with MiXCR, one entry per CDR3 protein. The sample comprises some 800,000 distinct CDR3 sequences, about 11% of which are singletons, and roughly 0.51% rests with the top ten. This record belongs to a study of CD8 T cells in ankylosing spondylitis. Study conclusions and caveats: Fewer than 10 highly homologous variants formed a TCR beta motif that appeared characteristic of ankylosing spondylitis blood.

This rearrangement joins TRBV7-3 to TRBJ1-6; D ambiguous. Sequenced: blood, either unsorted or a sorted T cell fraction (not recorded which). The sequence came from a male donor with ankylosing spondylitis. The CDR3 sequence: CASSLTLGSPLHF. In DNA form, the CDR3 reads TGTGCCAGCAGCTTAACGCTCGGATCACCCCTCCACTTT.